This record covers a single TCR beta chain. The target antigen is unknown. The sample is drawn from a study of early T cells in non-severe SARS-CoV-2 infection. Study information: Chains were unpaired, as sequencing was done on bulk RNA from unsorted whole blood. Study-wide results and caveats: Private and CD4 specificities were missed by VDJdb matching, which favored anti-spike CD8 responses.

The TCR library protocol attached unique molecular identifiers to the individual cDNA molecules. TCRdb re-analysed the 5' RACE reads in MiXCR, keeping a single row per CDR3 protein. The sample lists 60,000 or so distinct CDR3 sequences, approximately 9.7% occurring once. Trimming stripped 1 base from V and 4 bases from J, with 14 bases between. The germline V gene has CDR1 GTSNPN and CDR2 SVGIG (reference sequence). The CDR3 runs 14 residues. This TCR came from an adult who was a healthcare worker with PCR-confirmed SARS-CoV-2 infection or an uninfected control (not recorded which). This chain connects TRBV30 to TRBJ2-7; perhaps TRBD1 as D (6 bases). The sample consisted of whole blood. CDR3 amino acids: CAWSGPGTLYEQYF. The CDR3, as DNA: TGTGCCTGGAGTGGACCCGGGACACTTTACGAGCAGTACTTC.